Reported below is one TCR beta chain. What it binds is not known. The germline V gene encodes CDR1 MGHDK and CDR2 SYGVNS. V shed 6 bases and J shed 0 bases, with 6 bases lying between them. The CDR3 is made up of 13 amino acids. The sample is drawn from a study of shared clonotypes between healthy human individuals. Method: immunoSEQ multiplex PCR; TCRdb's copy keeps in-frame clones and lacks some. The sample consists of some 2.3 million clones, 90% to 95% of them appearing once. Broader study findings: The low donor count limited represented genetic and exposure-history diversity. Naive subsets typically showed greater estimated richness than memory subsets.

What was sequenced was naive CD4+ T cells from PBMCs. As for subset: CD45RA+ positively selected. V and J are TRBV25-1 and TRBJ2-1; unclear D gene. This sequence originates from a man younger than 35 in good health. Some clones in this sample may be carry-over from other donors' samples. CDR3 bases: TGTGCCAGCAGAGCGAACTCCTACAATGAGCAGTTCTTC. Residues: CASRANSYNEQFF.